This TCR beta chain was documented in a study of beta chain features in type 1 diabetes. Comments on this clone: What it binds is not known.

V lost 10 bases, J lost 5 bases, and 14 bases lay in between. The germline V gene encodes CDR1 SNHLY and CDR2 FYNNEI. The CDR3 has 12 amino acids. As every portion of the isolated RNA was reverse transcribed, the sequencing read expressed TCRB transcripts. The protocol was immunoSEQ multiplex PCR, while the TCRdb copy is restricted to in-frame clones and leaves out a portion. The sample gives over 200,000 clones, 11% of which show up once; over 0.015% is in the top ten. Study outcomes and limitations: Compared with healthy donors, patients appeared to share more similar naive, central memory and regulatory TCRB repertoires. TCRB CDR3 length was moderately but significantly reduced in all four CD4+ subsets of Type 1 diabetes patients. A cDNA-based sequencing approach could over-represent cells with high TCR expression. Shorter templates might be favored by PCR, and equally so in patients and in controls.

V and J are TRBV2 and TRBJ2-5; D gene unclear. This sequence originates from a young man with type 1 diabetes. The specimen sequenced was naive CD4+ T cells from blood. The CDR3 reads CATKPRWETQYF. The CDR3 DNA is TGTGCCACTAAGCCTAGATGGGAGACCCAGTACTTC.